The 23 T cell receptor beta chains in this list originate from one sample, sequenced in a study of T cells in localized non-small cell lung cancer (TCRdb year 2020). Library creation used the immunoSEQ multiplex PCR assay. TCRdb holds this immuneACCESS table with in-frame rearrangements only. Some clones are missing; in checked studies, unresolved V genes explain under half, and the rest has no known cause. Recorded for this sample are roughly 1,200 clones; more than 20% of them occurred a single time. Of the sample, around 30% falls within the top ten clones. The specimen was normal lung tissue next to the tumor, collected before any cancer treatment. The source of these receptors is a male donor aged 60 or over with stage I lung adenocarcinoma.

This clone was seen more than once but under ten times. The chain links TRBV6-8 to TRBJ1-4; D is undetermined. The germline V gene has CDR1 MNHGY and CDR2 SAAAGT. Trimming took 2 bases from V and 1 from J, leaving 11 bases between them. The CDR3 is made up of 16 amino acids. The CDR3 DNA follows: TGTGCCAGCAGTTACAGGAGGACCCGAACTAATGAAAAACTGTTTTTT. Translating it yields CASSYRRTRTNEKLFF.

This clone was picked up a small number of times. This chain joins TRBV6-8 and TRBJ2-7; D gene uncertain. Trimming took off 4 bases at V and 5 bases at J, with 18 bases between the two ends. This CDR3 has 15 amino acids. Germline V CDR1 and CDR2: MNHGY, SAAAGT. CDR3: CASSSADRPTHEQYF. The CDR3 coding sequence is TGTGCCAGCAGTTCCGCGGATAGACCCACCCACGAGCAGTACTTC.

This clone showed up just a few times. This chain connects TRBV28 to TRBJ2-4, with D hard to call. Trimming left V 3 bases short and J 3 bases short, with 9 bases between. The CDR3 loop spans 14 amino acids. CDR1 is MDHEN, CDR2 SYDVKM, per germline. The CDR3 region is CASSLSEDKNIQYF. Here the CDR3 DNA reads TGTGCCAGCAGTTTGTCAGAAGACAAAAACATTCAGTACTTC.

Only one count was recorded for this clone. The V call is TRBV18, the J call TRBJ2-4; 11 nucleotides agree with TRBD1. This CDR3 region has 21 residues. Unmatched junction bases numbered 19, after V lost 3 bases and J lost 3 bases. Looked up from germline, CDR1 is KGHSH and CDR2 is LQKENI. The CDR3 DNA is TGTGCCAGCTCACCCCGGGTCGGAGGACAGGGGGCTCTGCCGGGCAAAAACATTCAGTACTTC. Its translation: CASSPRVGGQGALPGKNIQYF.

The V call is TRBV18, the J call TRBJ2-3, with 8 bases lining up with TRBD2. CDR1 KGHSH and CDR2 LQKENI come from the germline V gene. The ends lost 5 bases at V and 5 bases at J; junction bases unmatched: 9. The CDR3 length is 15 residues. The CDR3 loop reads CASSSRGLDGDTQYF. The CDR3 nucleotides are TGTGCCAGCTCATCCAGGGGACTAGACGGAGATACGCAGTATTTT.

This clone was seen only a few times. This rearrangement joins TRBV28 to TRBJ2-7; the match to TRBD2 covers 12 bases. The V segment lost 7 bases and the J segment 5 bases; nucleotides outside the gene matches: 0. The germline V gene encodes CDR1 MDHEN and CDR2 SYDVKM. The CDR3 length is 12 residues. As DNA, the CDR3 is TGTGCCAGCACTAGCGGGAGGGACGAGCAGTACTTC. As protein: CASTSGRDEQYF.

This clone is judged large (0.1 to 1%). The J gene is TRBJ1-1, the V gene TRBV28, with D unresolved. The CDR3 has 17 residues. V lost 6 bases, J lost 3 bases, and 23 bases lay in between. Germline CDR1 reads MDHEN; CDR2 reads SYDVKM. The CDR3 here is CASRVSDRSRRYTEAFF. In nucleotides, the CDR3 is TGTGCCAGCAGAGTATCCGACCGCTCAAGGAGATACACTGAAGCTTTCTTT.

V gene TRBV28 combines with J gene TRBJ1-2, with D unresolved. With 6 bases removed from V and 4 bases from J, the gap between germline ends came to 12 bases. The CDR3 has 13 residues. Germline values: CDR1 MDHEN, CDR2 SYDVKM. CDR3 nucleotides: TGTGCCAGCAGCGCCTTACAGTTCTATGGCTACACCTTC. Translated, it gives CASSALQFYGYTF.

This clone has only a few counts. V and J are TRBV9 and TRBJ1-1, with D possibly being TRBD1 (6 bases). The CDR3 is 13 residues long. The V gene's germline CDR1 is SGDLS and CDR2 YYNGEE. V lost 0 bases and J 3 bases, leaving 6 bases between the germline ends. The CDR3 spells CASSVDRDTEAFF. In nucleotides, the CDR3 is TGTGCCAGCAGCGTAGACAGGGACACTGAAGCTTTCTTT.

This clone has more than one count but fewer than ten. This rearrangement joins TRBV6-8 to TRBJ2-3; 7 bases match TRBD1. Per germline, CDR1 MNHGY and CDR2 SAAAGT. CDR3 length: 13 residues. With 6 bases clipped from V and 4 bases from J, the junction kept 4 bases outside the gene matches. Here the CDR3 reads CASSTGVADTQYF. CDR3 sequence (DNA): TGTGCCAGCAGCACAGGGGTGGCAGATACGCAGTATTTT.

This clone came up a few times. The rearrangement uses TRBV6-8 and TRBJ2-1; D not resolved. The germline CDR1 and CDR2 sequences are MNHGY and SAAAGT. The germline V and J ends were trimmed by 2 bases and 9 bases, with 11 bases remaining between them. The CDR3 contains 13 residues. DNA for the CDR3: TGTGCCAGCAGTTACGATTTCCCTGGTGAGCAGTTCTTC. This codes for CASSYDFPGEQFF.

The chain links TRBV28 to TRBJ2-2, with D tentatively TRBD1 or TRBD2 (6 bases each). CDR3 length: 14 amino acids. The V end lost 2 bases, the J end lost 7 bases, and 11 bases lay between the germline ends. Germline CDR1 MDHEN, CDR2 SYDVKM. The CDR3 coding sequence is TGTGCCAGCAGTTTAACCGGAGGGGGCGGGGAGCTGTTTTTT. Its protein is CASSLTGGGGELFF.

The rearrangement uses TRBV6-8 and TRBJ1-2, with TRBD1 matching over 7 bases. This CDR3 comprises 14 residues. Germline V lookup: CDR1 MNHGY, CDR2 SAAAGT. J gave up 8 bases and V 3 bases, and 9 bases lay outside the gene matches. The CDR3 here is CASSYAARGGGYTF. CDR3 nucleotide sequence: TGTGCCAGCAGTTATGCCGCCAGGGGGGGCGGCTACACCTTC.

The rearrangement links TRBV9 to TRBJ2-5; possibly TRBD1 for D (6 bases). The CDR3 loop spans 12 amino acids. Germline loops: CDR1 SGDLS, CDR2 YYNGEE. The V end was cut by 5 bases, the J end by 8 bases, with 13 bases between. The CDR3 coding sequence is TGTGCCAGCAGTGGGGACATGGGTACCCAGTACTTC. Encoded protein: CASSGDMGTQYF.

This chain connects TRBV18 to TRBJ2-7; D might be TRBD1 or TRBD2, each matching 5 bases. Looked up from germline, CDR1 is KGHSH and CDR2 is LQKENI. With 5 bases removed from V and 0 bases from J, the gap between germline ends came to 20 bases. This CDR3 is 17 amino acids long. The CDR3: CASSALRDQGASYEQYF. The CDR3, as DNA: TGTGCCAGCTCAGCGCTCAGGGACCAGGGCGCCTCCTACGAGCAGTACTTC.

The rearrangement uses TRBV29-1 and TRBJ2-1; 8 bases match TRBD1. This CDR3 has 12 amino acids. Trimming removed 4 bases from V and 7 bases from J; junction bases left unmatched: 3. CDR1 is SQVTM and CDR2 is ANQGSEA in the germline V gene. As DNA, the CDR3 is TGCAGCGTTGGGGACAGGTTTAATGAGCAGTTCTTC. Its translation: CSVGDRFNEQFF.

The rearrangement joins TRBV6-8 to TRBJ2-2; D may be TRBD1 (6 bases). This CDR3 has 16 residues. V shed 4 bases and J shed 1 base, with 13 bases lying between them. CDR1 is MNHGY and CDR2 is SAAAGT in the germline V gene. CDR3 in amino acids: CASSSTGPGNTGELFF. CDR3 coding DNA: TGTGCCAGCAGTTCGACAGGCCCCGGGAACACCGGGGAGCTGTTTTTT.

This clone was recorded once. This chain joins TRBV18 and TRBJ1-2; 7 nucleotides line up with TRBD1. V shed 6 bases, J shed 0 bases, and the junction held 10 bases outside the gene matches. This CDR3 spans 16 amino acids. Germline V CDR1 and CDR2: KGHSH, LQKENI. The CDR3 DNA follows: TGTGCCAGCTCGCCGAAGGAGACAGGGACTAACTATGGCTACACCTTC. Protein: CASSPKETGTNYGYTF.

This chain links TRBV6-8 with TRBJ2-5; TRBD2 matches 13 bases. V shed 9 bases and J 3 bases; nucleotides not matched to a gene: 7. Germline V lookup: CDR1 MNHGY, CDR2 SAAAGT. This CDR3 spans 15 amino acids. CDR3 nucleotides: TGTGCCAGGCAAGGACTAGCGGGAGTTAAAGAGACCCAGTACTTC. Translated: CARQGLAGVKETQYF.

In its sample, this clone was seen once. The chain couples TRBV19 to TRBJ2-7, with D unresolved. V dropped 11 bases and J dropped 0 bases, with 11 bases sitting between them. The CDR3 spans 12 residues. Germline V gene lookup returns CDR1 LNHDA and CDR2 SQIVND (reference sequence). The CDR3 coding sequence is TGTGCCCCTCGCGAGAGCTCCTACGAGCAGTACTTC. Translated, it gives CAPRESSYEQYF.

DNA for the CDR3: TGTGCCAGCAGCTCCAATTTGGGGGAGGACTATGGCTACACCTTC. Protein: CASSSNLGEDYGYTF. This chain joins TRBV6-8 and TRBJ1-2, with D tentatively TRBD1 (5 bases). The CDR3 has 15 residues. Germline V CDR1 and CDR2: MNHGY, SAAAGT. V dropped 6 bases and J dropped 3 bases, with 17 bases sitting between them.

V gene TRBV19 combines with J gene TRBJ1-5; weak D call: TRBD1 (6 bases). CDR1 LNHDA and CDR2 SQIVND come from the germline V gene (reference sequence). This CDR3 has 13 residues. The ends were cut back, 10 bases at V and 4 bases at J, with 14 bases in the middle. CDR3 sequence: CATRQDGNQPQHF. CDR3 DNA sequence: TGTGCCACCCGACAGGACGGAAATCAGCCCCAGCATTTT.

By frequency in the sample, this clone is large. The chain employs TRBV11-3 and TRBJ2-1, with TRBD1 as a possible D gene (7 bases). This CDR3 is 14 amino acids long. The V end was cut by 5 bases, the J end by 9 bases, with 17 bases between. Per the germline V gene, CDR1 is SGHNT and CDR2 is YENEEA. CDR3 residues: CASSPRRGHGEQFF. The DNA of the CDR3 is TGTGCCAGCAGCCCACGGAGGGGGCATGGTGAGCAGTTCTTC.